Listed below are T cell receptor beta chains from one sample, sequenced in a study of shared clonotypes between healthy human individuals. Sequencing used immunoSEQ multiplex PCR; TCRdb keeps in-frame clones, though not all of them. This sample has under 1,100,000 clones, with about four fifths found just once. Sequencing used memory CD4+ T cells from PBMCs. The receptors shown here come from a man between 18 and 35 years old in good health. Some clones in this sample may be carry-over from other donors' samples. Each CDR3 is given without its conserved first and last residue.

j_gene,v_gene,CDR3aa
TRBJ1-1,TRBV2,ASSDKARGPTEAF
TRBJ2-1,TRBV5-6,ASSPRDRLYNEQF
TRBJ1-2,TRBV30,AWSEWDRVNGYT
TRBJ1-5,TRBV7-8,ASSRGAESYQPQH
TRBJ2-3,TRBV18,ASSPRKANGDTQY
TRBJ1-4,TRBV2,ASSEGRTNEKLF
TRBJ2-1,TRBV27,ASTPLVWEATKNYNEQF
TRBJ1-2,TRBV28,ASSLGANTGLYGYT
TRBJ1-2,TRBV28,ASNDLVKVNYGYT
TRBJ2-7,TRBV29-1,SVVRDATSYEQY
TRBJ1-1,TRBV18,ASSPNRDTYEAF
TRBJ1-6,TRBV5-1,ASSWGQKNSPLH
TRBJ1-2,TRBV7-2,VSSLNREVGYT
TRBJ1-6,TRBV28,ASSFREYSSPLH